This T cell receptor (beta chain) was sequenced during a study of vaccination and CD4 T cells after COVID-19 (dated by TCRdb to between 2022 and 2023). Study-wide context: Convalescent patients had a positive SARS-CoV-2 result on nasal swab PCR, and of these patients, about ten had mild disease and one had severe disease. Six males and four females were included in the convalescent cohort, with two Hispanic individuals, seven Caucasians, two Asians and one multiracial person represented. Participants got two doses of the Pfizer-BioNTech BNT162b2 vaccine (n=8) or two doses of the Moderna mRNA-1273 vaccine (n=2). Post-COVID blood samples from convalescent patients were collected a median of about 100 days after diagnosis, with a range of roughly 30 to 170 days. Post-vaccine blood samples were collected a median of about 69 days after the second vaccine dose, ranging from roughly 12 to 250 days. Culture stimuli were overlapping spike peptide pools from SARS-CoV-2 and from the common cold coronaviruses HCoV-NL63, HCoV-OC43 and HCoV-229E. Control cultures used a CEFX viral epitope pool as positive control, an HIV-1 Nef peptide pool as negative control, or no peptide. The spike-specific CD4+ TCR repertoire was compared before and after mRNA vaccination in over 9 COVID-19 convalescent patients and a few infection-naive healthy vaccine recipients. What the work shows at the level of the full study, not this receptor alone: Only a relatively small number of convalescent patients were included in the study, and early timepoints following natural infection were not analyzed. In convalescent patients, a median 86.3% of post-vaccine SARS-CoV-2-reactive clones were detected only after vaccination, suggesting vaccine-specific priming. The median number of SARS-CoV-2-reactive clonotypes rose from around 20 after infection to a few dozen after vaccination, but the change was not significant. Nearly all vaccine-specific clones in convalescent patients (304 of 307) were mono-reactive for SARS-CoV-2 spike rather than cross-reactive with common cold coronaviruses.

Of note for this clonotype: The antigen it binds to is not known. Within one base of it there is no much larger clone, and no base qualities were kept.

For CDR1 and CDR2, the germline V gene lists MNHEY and SVGEGT. There are 15 amino acids in the CDR3, from cysteine to phenylalanine inclusive. CDR3 DNA is the only sequence kept; it has 45 bases, read in frame from the first base. Trimmed from V: 2 bases; trimmed from J: 0 bases; junction bases lacking a gene match: 3. Per the publication, the treatment or condition label means: roughly ten-day PBMC culture with coronavirus spike peptide pools or control peptides (ViraFEST assay). To expand antigen-specific T cells with peptide pools and then pick out the expanded clonotypes through TCR sequencing, the study relied on the ViraFEST assay. The convalescent patients' positive SARS-CoV-2 PCR tests were from March to December 2020, which was before the Alpha, Beta and Delta variants emerged in the United States. Each well held roughly 2 million PBMCs cultured in IMDM containing approximately 5.3% human AB serum and approximately 9.8 IU/ml IL-2, with approximately 9.2 ug/ml peptide pools added. On days 3 and 7, half of the culture medium was replaced with fresh IL-2-containing medium. CD4+ T cells were isolated after approximately 10 days of culture through negative selection using the EasySep CD4+ T cell isolation kit. Ficoll-Paque Plus gradient centrifugation was used to isolate PBMCs from whole blood, and the isolated PBMCs were then either used fresh or cryopreserved at -140C. In general, triplicate wells were set up for every culture condition.

The protocol used for the library was PCR. At the Johns Hopkins FTIC core, DNA from the cultured CD4+ T cells underwent TCR sequencing with the Oncomine TCR Beta short-read assay. The QIAamp micro DNA kit was used to extract genomic DNA from the cultured CD4+ T cells. The Oncomine TCR Beta libraries from cultured CD4+ T cells were pooled using unique dual indexes and then sequenced on an Illumina iSeq 100. In the authors' own workflow: Non-productive sequences were removed, and CDR3s that did not start with C, did not end with F or W, or were shorter than 7 amino acids were discarded. The MANAFEST web application was used to identify antigen-specific clonotypes by comparing peptide-stimulated wells against reference wells and other culture wells. Positive clones required FDR below 0.05, an odds ratio above 5, and productive frequency above 0.1% in at least two of three replicate wells. Clonotypes that were significantly expanded in both SARS-CoV-2 spike wells and at least one common cold coronavirus spike condition were defined as cross-reactive. Similarity between CDR3 sequences was evaluated in R version 3.6.1 using Levenshtein distances (stringdist) and unrooted phylogenetic trees (ape). TCRdb reanalyzed the raw reads on its own, using fastp at Q25 for trimming and MiXCR for clone calling, and kept in-frame beta chains. Each CDR3 protein appears once, grouped with its most common genes and DNA. The V and J calls shown here were made by TCRdb, not taken from the authors' results. The sample table holds about 21,000 distinct CDR3 sequences, of which roughly three fifths were seen once. The ten largest clonotypes hold around 9% of the sample.

The sequencing sample was made of CD4+ T cells from blood, cultured in vitro. The TCR sequence derives from a human donor who had recovered from COVID-19. The rearranged segments are TRBV6-2 or TRBV6-3 and TRBJ1-2; 7 central nucleotides agree with TRBD1. Here the CDR3 is given as CASSYAGQPNYGYTF. The sequenced DNA is TGTGCCAGCAGTTACGCGGGACAGCCTAACTATGGCTACACCTTC.